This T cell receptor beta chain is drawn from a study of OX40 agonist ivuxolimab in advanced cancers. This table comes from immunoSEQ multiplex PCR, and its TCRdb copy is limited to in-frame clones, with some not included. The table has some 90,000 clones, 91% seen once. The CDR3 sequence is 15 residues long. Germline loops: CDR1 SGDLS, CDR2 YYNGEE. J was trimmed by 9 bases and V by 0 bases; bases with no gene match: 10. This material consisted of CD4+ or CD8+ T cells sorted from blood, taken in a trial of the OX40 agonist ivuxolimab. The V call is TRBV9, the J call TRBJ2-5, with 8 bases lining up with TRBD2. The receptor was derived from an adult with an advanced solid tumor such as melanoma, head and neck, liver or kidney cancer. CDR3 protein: CASSVETSGGGSQYF. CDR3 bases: TGTGCCAGCAGCGTAGAAACTAGCGGAGGGGGGTCCCAGTACTTC.